Listed here are 10 T cell receptor beta chains from one sample, sequenced in a study of T cell changes during pregnancy in multiple sclerosis. Using immunoSEQ multiplex PCR, the repertoire was profiled, and TCRdb retains in-frame clones only, with some absent. The table has just over 50,000 clones, about 90% seen once. The sequencing here drew on CD4+ T cells from peripheral blood mononuclear cells, taken after pregnancy. The receptors derive from a female donor with multiple sclerosis, enrolled in a pregnancy study.

J is TRBJ2-1 and V is TRBV18; D might be TRBD2 (6 bases). Germline V gene sequence: CDR1 KGHSH, CDR2 LQKENI. Trimming pared 0 bases from V and 0 bases from J, leaving 9 bases between. CDR3 length: 16 residues. This CDR3 reads CASSPPRRDSYNEQFF. The DNA of the CDR3 is TGTGCCAGCTCACCACCGCGGCGGGACTCCTACAATGAGCAGTTCTTC.

The chain uses TRBV5-1 and TRBJ2-3; TRBD2 matches 11 bases. Germline values: CDR1 SGHRS, CDR2 YFSETQ. The CDR3 runs to 16 residues. With 4 bases clipped from V and 1 base from J, the junction kept 5 bases outside the gene matches. The CDR3 DNA follows: TGCGCCAGCAGCCCAGAGGGACTAGCGGGCACAGATACGCAGTATTTT. This translates into CASSPEGLAGTDTQYF.

The chain recombines TRBV5-6 with TRBJ2-5; D gene unclear. With the DNA end fitting TRBJ2-7 better, the J assignment may be wrong. CDR3 length: 11 residues. The germline CDR1 and CDR2 sequences are SGHDT and YYEEEE. CDR3 sequence reads: CASSSAYEQYF. CDR3 DNA: TGTGCCAGCAGCTCTGCCTACGAGCAGTACTTC.

CDR3 region: CASSPILKPGLASFF. The DNA for the CDR3 is TGTGCCAGCAGTCCAATTCTAAAACCGGGACTAGCGTCGTTCTTC. This chain links TRBV27 with TRBJ2-1, with 10 nucleotides matching TRBD2. From germline, CDR1 is MNHEY and CDR2 SMNVEV (reference sequence). V was pared by 5 bases and J by 15 bases, with 16 bases of the junction left unmatched. CDR3 length: 15 residues.

The CDR3 here is CASSPVILQGGTEAFF. In nucleotides, the CDR3 is TGTGCCAGCTCACCGGTGATACTGCAGGGGGGCACTGAAGCTTTCTTT. This chain joins TRBV18 and TRBJ1-1; 7 nucleotides align to TRBD1. CDR1 is KGHSH, CDR2 LQKENI, per germline. CDR3 length equals 16 residues. V shed 3 bases, J shed 4 bases, and the junction held 11 bases outside the gene matches.

The chain uses TRBV6-4 and TRBJ2-7; 8 bases map to TRBD1. The junction had 23 bases not matched to a gene; V was cut back by 5 bases and J by 2 bases. Germline V lookup: CDR1 MRHNA, CDR2 SNTAGT. CDR3 size: 20 residues. CDR3 in DNA: TGTGCCAGCAGTCCCCTCCTTTTGGACAGGGAAGGCCCTTTACCCTACGAGCAGTACTTC. Amino acid sequence: CASSPLLLDREGPLPYEQYF.

This chain joins TRBV18 and TRBJ2-7, with 11 bases aligning to TRBD2. Trimming at V came to 4 bases and at J to 4 bases, leaving 9 bases not matched to a gene. The CDR3 covers 16 residues. CDR1 KGHSH and CDR2 LQKENI come from the germline V gene. The DNA of the CDR3 is TGTGCCAGCTCACTCCAAGGGACTAGCGGTTTATACGAGCAGTACTTC. Residues: CASSLQGTSGLYEQYF.

V is TRBV4-2 and J is TRBJ1-1; D gene uncertain. Germline V gene sequence: CDR1 LGHNA, CDR2 YNFKEQ. V lost 1 base and J 5 bases, leaving 14 bases between the germline ends. The CDR3 loop spans 15 amino acids. The chain's CDR3 is CASSQVVGVGTEAFF. CDR3 DNA sequence: TGTGCCAGCAGCCAAGTCGTCGGGGTGGGGACTGAAGCTTTCTTT.

This clone is medium-sized by share. J is TRBJ1-1 and V is TRBV7-2; D gene unclear. V lost 5 bases, J lost 1 base, and 11 bases lay in between. Looked up from germline, CDR1 is SGHTA and CDR2 is FQGNSA. The CDR3 has 14 amino acids. The DNA for the CDR3 is TGTGCCAGCAGCCCCGGACGGGGGAACACTGAAGCTTTCTTT. This codes for CASSPGRGNTEAFF.

The chain carries TRBV6-8 and TRBJ2-7; D unclear. CDR1 and CDR2 from the germline V gene are MNHGY and SAAAGT. This CDR3 contains 12 residues. V lost 2 bases, J lost 6 bases, and 8 bases lay in between. CDR3 sequence (DNA): TGTGCCAGCAGTTACGTGTATCTCGAGCAGTACTTC. Amino acids: CASSYVYLEQYF.